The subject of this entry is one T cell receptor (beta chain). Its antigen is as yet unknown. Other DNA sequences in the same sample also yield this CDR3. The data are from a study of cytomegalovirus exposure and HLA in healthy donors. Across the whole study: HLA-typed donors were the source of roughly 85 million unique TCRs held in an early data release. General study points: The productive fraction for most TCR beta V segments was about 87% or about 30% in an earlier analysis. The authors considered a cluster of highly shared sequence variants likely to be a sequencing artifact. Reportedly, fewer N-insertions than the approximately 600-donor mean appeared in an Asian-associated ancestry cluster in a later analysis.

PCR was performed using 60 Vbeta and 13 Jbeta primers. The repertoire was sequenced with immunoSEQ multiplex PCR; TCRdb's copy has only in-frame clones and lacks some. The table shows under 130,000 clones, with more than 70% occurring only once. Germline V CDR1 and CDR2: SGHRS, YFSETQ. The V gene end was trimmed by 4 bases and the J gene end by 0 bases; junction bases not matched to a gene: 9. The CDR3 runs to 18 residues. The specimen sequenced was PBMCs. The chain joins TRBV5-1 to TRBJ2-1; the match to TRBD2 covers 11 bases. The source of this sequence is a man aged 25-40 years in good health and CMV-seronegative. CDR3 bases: TGCGCCAGCAGCGGGCCTCTAGCGGGAGGTCTCTCCTACAATGAGCAGTTCTTC. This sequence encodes CASSGPLAGGLSYNEQFF.